These 21 T cell receptor beta chains were all obtained from the same sample, sequenced in a study of blood T cell repertoires in COVID-19. Assay used: immunoSEQ multiplex PCR; TCRdb lists only in-frame clones, some missing. The repertoire holds around 190,000 clones, with around 76% as singletons. The specimen sequenced was peripheral blood. The source of these receptors is a woman aged 50 to 60 with active or convalescent COVID-19.

The chain has TRBV20-1 and TRBJ1-2, with D possibly being TRBD1 (5 bases). Looked up from germline, CDR1 is DFQATT and CDR2 is SNEGSKA (reference sequence). Trimming shortened V by 3 bases and J by 0 bases, and 14 bases separated the two germline ends. The CDR3 extends over 15 amino acids. The CDR3 sequence is CSASQAATANYGYTF. The DNA for the CDR3 is TGCAGTGCTAGTCAAGCAGCGACAGCTAACTATGGCTACACCTTC.

The chain links TRBV5-6 to TRBJ2-7, with D maybe TRBD1 (6 bases). In germline, CDR1 is SGHDT, CDR2 YYEEEE. Trimming took 4 bases from V and 2 from J, leaving 16 bases between them. The CDR3 sequence is 15 residues long. This chain's CDR3 is CASSQGIGPPYEQYF. CDR3 DNA: TGTGCCAGCAGCCAGGGGATTGGTCCCCCCTACGAGCAGTACTTC.

This clone appeared a single time. This chain connects TRBV7-9 to TRBJ2-5, with 11 bases matching TRBD1. Trimming at V came to 5 bases and at J to 3 bases, leaving 8 bases not matched to a gene. The CDR3 is 16 amino acids. In germline, CDR1 is SEHNR, CDR2 FQNEAQ (reference sequence). The CDR3: CASSPRGDRGEETQYF. The DNA of the CDR3 is TGTGCCAGCAGCCCTCGTGGGGACAGGGGGGAAGAGACCCAGTACTTC.

This chain joins TRBV2 and TRBJ2-5; TRBD2 matches 10 bases. The germline V gene encodes CDR1 SNHLY and CDR2 FYNNEI. The trim removed 3 bases at V and 3 bases at J, leaving 4 bases unmatched. The CDR3 is made up of 15 amino acids. The CDR3 DNA sequence: TGTGCCAGCAGTGAGGGAGCGGGAGGGAAAGAGACCCAGTACTTC. It translates to CASSEGAGGKETQYF.

The rearrangement uses TRBV7-2 and TRBJ1-1; TRBD1 agrees at 8 bases. In germline, CDR1 is SGHTA, CDR2 FQGNSA. J gave up 1 base and V 2 bases, and 0 bases lay outside the gene matches. The CDR3 sequence is 14 residues long. This chain's CDR3 is CASSLTGGNTEAFF. For the CDR3, the DNA is TGTGCCAGCAGCTTAACAGGGGGGAACACTGAAGCTTTCTTT.

This clone was found a few times. This sequence joins TRBV30 and TRBJ1-3; D call uncertain. This CDR3 has 15 residues. CDR1 is GTSNPN and CDR2 is SVGIG in the germline V gene (reference sequence). V lost 3 bases and J lost 0, with 12 bases in between. The CDR3 DNA sequence: TGTGCCTGGAGGTCCAGGCTTTTCTCTGGAAACACCATATATTTT. This gives the protein CAWRSRLFSGNTIYF.

The rearrangement links TRBV7-2 to TRBJ1-2; 7 bases are a match to TRBD1. Germline CDR1 SGHTA, CDR2 FQGNSA. The CDR3 spans 15 residues. With V trimmed by 4 bases and J by 4 bases, 9 bases remained unmatched. The CDR3 DNA sequence: TGTGCCAGCAGCTCCAACACAGGGGACTCCTATGGCTACACCTTC. The encoded protein is CASSSNTGDSYGYTF.

A single count supports this clone. This chain links TRBV9 with TRBJ2-2; TRBD2 matches 10 bases. Germline-derived CDR1 and CDR2 are SGDLS and YYNGEE. The length of the CDR3 is 17 residues. The J segment lost 2 bases and the V segment lost 4 bases, leaving 8 bases of the junction unmatched. The CDR3 spells CASSRDLAGANTGELFF. The CDR3 DNA is TGTGCCAGCAGCCGCGACCTAGCGGGAGCCAACACCGGGGAGCTGTTTTTT.

The chain employs TRBV3-1 (or the pseudogene TRBV3-2) and TRBJ1-6, with D possibly being TRBD1 (6 bases). The CDR3 covers 14 residues. The germline V and J ends were trimmed by 5 bases and 5 bases, with 10 bases remaining between them. Germline CDR1 and CDR2: LGHDT and YNNKEL (reference sequence). DNA for the CDR3: TGTGCCAGCAGCAGCAACAGGGATAATTCACCCCTCCACTTT. This sequence encodes CASSSNRDNSPLHF.

This chain uses TRBV7-3 with TRBJ2-2; 7 nucleotides line up with TRBD2. The junction had 8 bases not matched to a gene; V was cut back by 5 bases and J by 5 bases. Germline assignment: CDR1 SGHTA and CDR2 FQGTGA. The CDR3 length is 15 residues. The CDR3 nucleotides read TGTGCCAGCAGCCGCGGACTAGACCCAACCGGGGAGCTGTTTTTT. Protein product: CASSRGLDPTGELFF.

This clone has just a few counts. The chain uses TRBV7-2 and TRBJ2-5; TRBD1 matches at 7 bases. From germline, CDR1 is SGHTA and CDR2 FQGNSA. The V gene end was trimmed by 5 bases and the J gene end by 2 bases; junction bases not matched to a gene: 11. The CDR3 has 16 residues. The CDR3 bases are TGTGCCAGCAGCCTAGGGACAGCGGCTAAGCAAGAGACCCAGTACTTC. The encoded protein is CASSLGTAAKQETQYF.

This clone has more than one count but fewer than ten. The chain has TRBV29-1 and TRBJ1-1, with 9 bases that match TRBD1. Germline CDR1 is SQVTM and CDR2 is ANQGSEA. V dropped 6 bases and J dropped 4; count of bases not matched to a gene: 12. This CDR3 comprises 15 residues. CDR3 region: CSVRDREVKGTEAFF. Written as DNA, the CDR3 is TGCAGCGTCAGGGACAGGGAGGTGAAAGGCACTGAAGCTTTCTTT. Together with reference TRBV29-1 and TRBJ1-1, the CDR3 gives the full variable domain: SAVISQKPSRDICQRGTSLTIQCQVDSQVTMMFWYRQQPGQSLTLIATANQGSEATYESGFVIDKFPISRPNLTFSTLTVSNMSPEDSSIYLCSVRDREVKGTEAFFGQGTRLTVV.

This clone was seen a handful of times. The chain is built from TRBV6-2 or TRBV6-3 and TRBJ1-5; 11 nucleotides match TRBD1. Unmatched junction bases numbered 3, after V lost 6 bases and J lost 2 bases. This CDR3 has 15 amino acids. Germline values: CDR1 MNHEY, CDR2 SVGEGT. CDR3 DNA sequence: TGTGCCAGCAGCTGGACAGGGGGCGGCAATCAGCCCCAGCATTTT. Its translation: CASSWTGGGNQPQHF.

V usage is TRBV30 and J usage is TRBJ2-7, with 7 bases matching TRBD1. The J segment lost 5 bases and the V segment lost 3 bases, leaving 16 bases of the junction unmatched. The CDR3 has 16 amino acids. The germline V gene encodes CDR1 GTSNPN and CDR2 SVGIG (reference sequence). The CDR3 DNA is TGTGCCTGGAGCCACCGACTGACAGGGAAGCACCACGAGCAGTACTTC. It encodes CAWSHRLTGKHHEQYF.

This clone has a handful of counts. This chain uses TRBV18 with TRBJ1-3, with D maybe TRBD1 (6 bases). CDR1 KGHSH and CDR2 LQKENI come from the germline V gene. This CDR3 has 17 residues. Trimming pared 3 bases from V and 3 bases from J, leaving 18 bases between. The CDR3 is CASSPTGHWGIGNTIYF. In DNA form, the CDR3 reads TGTGCCAGCTCACCGACAGGCCATTGGGGGATTGGAAACACCATATATTTT.

V usage is TRBV6-6 and J usage is TRBJ2-7, with 14 bases that match TRBD2. The trim removed 2 bases at V and 12 bases at J, leaving 9 bases unmatched. The CDR3 consists of 15 residues. The germline V gene encodes CDR1 MNHNY and CDR2 SVGAGI (reference sequence). The CDR3 spells CASSYPGTSGRAMYF. CDR3 in DNA: TGTGCCAGCAGTTACCCTGGGACTAGCGGGAGAGCCATGTACTTC.

The chain has TRBV5-6 and TRBJ1-1, with TRBD1 matching 9 bases. Germline loops: CDR1 SGHDT, CDR2 YYEEEE. The CDR3 extends over 15 amino acids. The V gene end was trimmed by 4 bases and the J gene end by 4 bases; junction bases not matched to a gene: 8. CDR3 DNA: TGTGCCAGCAGCAGTTTACAGGGGGCGAGCACTGAAGCTTTCTTT. Its translation is CASSSLQGASTEAFF.

This clone was seen once. The chain uses TRBV19 and TRBJ2-7; TRBD2 aligns across 7 bases. The CDR3 contains 17 residues. The germline V gene encodes CDR1 LNHDA and CDR2 SQIVND (reference sequence). V shed 6 bases, J shed 3 bases, and the junction held 17 bases outside the gene matches. The CDR3 is CASSPLARSGNHYEQYF. The CDR3 DNA reads as TGTGCCAGTAGCCCGTTAGCGCGGAGCGGGAATCACTACGAGCAGTACTTC.

The V call is TRBV21-1, the J call TRBJ2-7; the table gives TRBD1 as D, unverified against the DNA. TRBV21-1 corresponds to a pseudogene. This CDR3 has 18 amino acids. CDR3 sequence reads: CASSKDYSRGSRDYEQYF. The CDR3 nucleotides are TGTGCCAGCAGCAAAGACTATAGTAGGGGGAGTAGGGACTACGAGCAGTACTTC.

The chain employs TRBV6-5 and TRBJ2-7, with a tentative D call TRBD1 (6 bases). The CDR3 loop spans 14 amino acids. Trimming removed 7 bases from V and 3 bases from J, with 16 bases in between. The germline V gene has CDR1 MNHEY and CDR2 SVGAGI. CDR3 in amino acids: CASTRTDQRYEQYF. DNA for the CDR3: TGTGCCAGCACCAGGACAGATCAACGCTACGAGCAGTACTTC.

This clone was seen a handful of times. The chain is built from TRBV6-6 and TRBJ2-7; D gene unclear. This CDR3 has 15 amino acids. Germline V gene lookup returns CDR1 MNHNY and CDR2 SVGAGI (reference sequence). Trimming removed 0 bases from V and 0 bases from J, with 9 bases in between. CDR3 nucleotide sequence: TGTGCCAGCAGTTACTCTGGGCAGAGCTCCTACGAGCAGTACTTC. Translated: CASSYSGQSSYEQYF.